This TCR beta chain was recovered during a study of T cell repertoires in cytomegalovirus infection. One entry per CDR3 protein, called by TCRdb with MiXCR from the reads. This repertoire shows 150,000 to 160,000 distinct CDR3 sequences, around 24% found once; its top ten account for 9.5% to 12%. The germline V and J ends were trimmed by 4 bases and 1 base, with 11 bases remaining between them. From germline, CDR1 is KGHDR and CDR2 SFDVKD. CDR3 size: 15 residues. Sequencing was carried out using PBMCs. The receptor was derived from a human donor in good health (CMV status not recorded). Some clones in this sample may be carry-over from other donors' samples. This rearrangement joins TRBV24-1 to TRBJ2-3, with D possibly TRBD2 on 6 matching bases. CDR3 region: CATSEPGLGTDTQYF. In nucleotides, the CDR3 is TGTGCCACCAGTGAACCGGGACTCGGCACAGATACGCAGTATTTT.